The TCR beta chain under discussion was sequenced for a study of neoadjuvant nivolumab and ipilimumab in lung cancer. CDR3 length: 17 amino acids. Trimming stripped 5 bases from V and 4 bases from J, with 23 bases between. The germline CDR1 and CDR2 sequences are SGHVS and FQNEAQ. Assay used: immunoSEQ multiplex PCR; TCRdb lists only in-frame clones, some missing. The sample lists 6,500 to 9,000 clones, about 85% occurring once. The source material was adjacent normal lung tissue, sampled after neoadjuvant nivolumab, alone or with ipilimumab, at or shortly before surgery. The sequence derives from an adult with non-small cell lung cancer. The V call is TRBV7-8, the J call TRBJ2-5; the D gene is possibly TRBD2 (5 bases). CDR3 DNA sequence: TGTGCCAGCAGCCCCGGGATCCCAAGTTTTAATACAGAGACCCAGTACTTC. Translation: CASSPGIPSFNTETQYF.